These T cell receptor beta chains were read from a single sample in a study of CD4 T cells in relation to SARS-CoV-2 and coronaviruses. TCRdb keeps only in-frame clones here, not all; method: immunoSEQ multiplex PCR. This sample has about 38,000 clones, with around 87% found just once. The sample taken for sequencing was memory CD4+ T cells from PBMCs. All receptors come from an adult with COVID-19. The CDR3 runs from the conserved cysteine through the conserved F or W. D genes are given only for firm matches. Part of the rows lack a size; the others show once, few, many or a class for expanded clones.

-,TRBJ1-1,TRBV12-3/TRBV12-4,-,TGTGCCAGCAGTTTTCGCCTCACTGAAGCTTTCTTT,CASSFRLTEAFF
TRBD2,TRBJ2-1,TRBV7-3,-,TGTGCCAGCAGCCGTACCACTCTAGCGGGGGGAACCTACAATGAGCAGTTCTTC,CASSRTTLAGGTYNEQFF
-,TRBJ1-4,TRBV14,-,TGTGCCAGCAGCCAAGTGGGCCTCGGGGAAAAACTGTTTTTT,CASSQVGLGEKLFF
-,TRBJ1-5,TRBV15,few,TGTGCCACCGCACGGGACCCGAGGGATCAGCCCCAGCATTTT,CATARDPRDQPQHF
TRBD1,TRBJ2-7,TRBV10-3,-,TGTGCCATCCAGGGACAGTCCTACGAGCAGTACTTC,CAIQGQSYEQYF
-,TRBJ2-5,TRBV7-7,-,TGTGCTAGCAGCCCGGGATCCCATTTTGGGACCCAGTACTTC,CASSPGSHFGTQYF
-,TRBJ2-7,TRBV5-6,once,TGTGCCAGCAGCCTTGCCTCCTACGAGCAGTACTTC,CASSLASYEQYF
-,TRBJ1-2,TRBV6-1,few,TGTGCCAGCAGTGATCTGGGGGCGTGGCATGGCTACACCTTC,CASSDLGAWHGYTF
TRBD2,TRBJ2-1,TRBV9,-,TGTGCCAGCAGCGTAGACCCGGGACTAGCCTTAAATGAGCAGTTCTTC,CASSVDPGLALNEQFF
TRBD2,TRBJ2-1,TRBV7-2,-,TGTGCCAGCAGCCCCAGGACTAGCAGAGGCCTCAATGAGCAGTTCTTC,CASSPRTSRGLNEQFF
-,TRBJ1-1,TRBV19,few,TGTGCCAGTACCGTTGGGGGGCGAGGTTGGAACACTGAAGCTTTCTTT,CASTVGGRGWNTEAFF
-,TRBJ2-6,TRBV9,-,TGTGCCAGCAGCGCAGACCCGAGGAGCTCTGGGGCCAACGTCCTGACTTTC,CASSADPRSSGANVLTF
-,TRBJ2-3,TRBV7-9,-,TGTGCCAGCAGCTCAGCATCCGGAGGGGTCACAGATACGCAGTATTTT,CASSSASGGVTDTQYF
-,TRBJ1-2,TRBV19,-,TGTGCCAGTAGTCCCAGACGGCCCCAGTATCGCTACACCTTC,CASSPRRPQYRYTF
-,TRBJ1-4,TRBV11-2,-,TGTGCCAGCAGCTACGGGGGAACTAATGAAAAACTGTTTTTT,CASSYGGTNEKLFF
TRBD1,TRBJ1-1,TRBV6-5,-,TGTGCCAGCAAGGGGGACAGGGGGAACACTGAAGCTTTCTTT,CASKGDRGNTEAFF
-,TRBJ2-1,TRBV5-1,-,TGCGCCAGCAGCCCCCCCGGGAGCTCCTACAATGAGCAGTTCTTC,CASSPPGSSYNEQFF
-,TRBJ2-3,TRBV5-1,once,TGCGCCAGCAGCAAGGCGGTCCGGGACAAATCCGAGTATTTT,CASSKAVRDKSEYF
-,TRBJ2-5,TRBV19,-,TGTGCCAGTAGTATAGGGTATGGGACTCCGGAGACCCAGTACTTC,CASSIGYGTPETQYF
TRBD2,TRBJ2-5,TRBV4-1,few,TGCGCCAGCAGCCAAGGTATTAGGACTAGCGGGGGCTACCAAGAGACCCAGTACTTC,CASSQGIRTSGGYQETQYF
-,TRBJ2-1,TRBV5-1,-,TGCGCCAGCAGCTTGCGACAGGAGACCTACAATGAGCAGTTCTTC,CASSLRQETYNEQFF
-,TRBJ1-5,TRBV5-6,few,TGTGCCAGCAGCCCCGGGGCGCAGGGTCAGCCCCAGCATTTT,CASSPGAQGQPQHF
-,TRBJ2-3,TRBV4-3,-,TGCGCCAGCAGCCAAGATCTTGGGGCTTCGGATACGCAGTATTTT,CASSQDLGASDTQYF
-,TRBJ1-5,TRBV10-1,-,TGCGCCAGCAGTGAGAGTACTAATCAGCCCCAGCATTTT,CASSESTNQPQHF